Detailed here is one TCR beta chain. This specimen comes from a study of chemoradiotherapy in HPV16-positive cancers. The CDR3 has 13 residues. Germline V gene data show CDR1 as SGHTA and CDR2 as FQGTGA. V was cut by 5 bases and J by 3 bases, with 11 bases left in between. Some clones are missing from TCRdb's copy, which holds only in-frame ones; the method was immunoSEQ multiplex PCR. Altogether around 9,800 clones are present, 65% to 75% being singletons, with the ten largest covering 30% to 45%. V is TRBV7-3 and J is TRBJ2-7, with a possible D match to TRBD2 (6 bases). This sample was gathered from a patient who underwent chemoradiotherapy. The sequence was obtained from a human donor with HPV-associated anogenital cancer. DNA for the CDR3: TGTGCCAGCAGCCCGGGACTGGGCTACGAGCAGTACTTC. It codes for CASSPGLGYEQYF.